The 32 T cell receptor beta chains below all came from one sample that was sequenced in a study of metastatic and nonmetastatic thyroid tumors. Before thyroid surgery, none of the patients had received any treatment. MiXCR re-clonotyped the PCR reads for TCRdb. The table lists about 23,000 clones, about 30% of them singletons, with approximately 5.5% in the top ten. Sequences were obtained from tumor tissue. All receptors derive from a female donor with papillary thyroid cancer or a benign thyroid nodule (not recorded which). Some clones in this sample may be carry-over from other donors' samples.

Only one count was recorded for this clone. This sequence joins TRBV4-3 and TRBJ2-3; 12 positions match TRBD2. V trimming: 5 bases; J trimming: 4 bases; junction bases outside the gene matches: 7. The CDR3 has 16 amino acids. Germline V gene lookup returns CDR1 LGHNA and CDR2 YSLEER. The CDR3 bases are TGCGCCAGCAGCGGTACTAGCGGGGGGTTGGCAGATACGCAGTATTTT. Translation: CASSGTSGGLADTQYF.

Sample share makes this clone medium-sized (0.01 to 0.1%). The rearrangement links TRBV6-2 or TRBV6-3 to TRBJ1-1, with a possible D match to TRBD1 (5 bases). The CDR3 spans 13 residues. V dropped 6 bases and J dropped 3 bases, with 11 bases sitting between them. Per the germline V gene, CDR1 is MNHEY and CDR2 is SVGEGT. The CDR3: CASRTDSHTEAFF. CDR3 nucleotide sequence: TGTGCCAGCAGAACCGACAGCCACACTGAAGCTTTCTTT.

The table lists this clone with a few counts. The V and J genes are TRBV12-3 or TRBV12-4 and TRBJ2-3; either TRBD1 or TRBD2 may fit D (7 bases each). The CDR3 consists of 16 residues. With 7 bases removed from V and 5 bases from J, the gap between germline ends came to 22 bases. CDR3 nucleotide sequence: TGTGCCAGCATTCCCCAGGGGGTACTAGCGCAAGATACGCAGTATTTT. Translation gives CASIPQGVLAQDTQYF.

The genes are TRBV10-3 and TRBJ2-1; D gene unclear. Germline values: CDR1 ENHRY, CDR2 SYGVKD. The CDR3 is 14 residues long. V dropped 0 bases and J dropped 8 bases, with 11 bases sitting between them. CDR3 nucleotides: TGTGCCATCAGTGAGTCGGTTTCCGAAGATGAGCAGTTCTTC. It specifies CAISESVSEDEQFF.

J is TRBJ2-7 and V is TRBV25-1; 10 positions match TRBD1. This CDR3 spans 18 amino acids. Germline-derived CDR1 and CDR2 are MGHDK and SYGVNS. Trimming at V came to 3 bases and at J to 4 bases, leaving 15 bases not matched to a gene. CDR3 sequence reads: CASSDYGTGAPRVYEQYF. CDR3 sequence (DNA): TGTGCCAGCAGTGACTACGGGACAGGGGCACCCCGGGTGTACGAGCAGTACTTC.

This clone was found a few times. Different DNA sequences within this sample yield the same CDR3. This rearrangement joins TRBV7-6 to TRBJ1-1; D is unresolved. This CDR3 has 14 residues. The V gene's germline CDR1 is SGHVS and CDR2 FNYEAQ. V lost 1 base and J 0 bases, leaving 6 bases between the germline ends. CDR3 bases: TGTGCCAGCAGCTTAGAGGCAGTGAACACTGAAGCTTTCTTT. This codes for CASSLEAVNTEAFF.

Within the sample, this clone is medium-sized. The chain carries TRBV30 and TRBJ2-7; tentative D call: TRBD2 (5 bases). From germline, CDR1 is GTSNPN and CDR2 SVGIG (reference sequence). This CDR3 has 14 amino acids. V was trimmed by 0 bases and J by 2 bases, leaving 11 bases between them. CDR3 in DNA: TGTGCCTGGAGTGTTTTGAGGGAGCCCTACGAGCAGTACTTC. It is translated as CAWSVLREPYEQYF.

The J gene is TRBJ2-3, the V gene TRBV11-2; 9 positions match TRBD1. V shed 4 bases and J 6 bases; nucleotides not matched to a gene: 11. This CDR3 is 16 amino acids long. Germline lookup yields CDR1 SGHAT and CDR2 FQNNGV. CDR3 loop: CASSSLGTGGGDTQYF. In DNA form, the CDR3 reads TGTGCCAGCAGCTCCCTGGGTACAGGGGGCGGGGATACGCAGTATTTT.

The V call is TRBV20-1, the J call TRBJ1-2; TRBD1 matches 9 bases. The CDR3 has 18 amino acids. Germline V gives CDR1 DFQATT, CDR2 SNEGSKA (reference sequence). V shed 5 bases, J shed 2 bases, and the junction held 18 bases outside the gene matches. This chain's CDR3 is CSAEPGQGPDIPNYGYTF. CDR3 coding DNA: TGCAGTGCTGAGCCGGGACAGGGCCCCGATATTCCAAACTATGGCTACACCTTC.

The chain uses TRBV19 and TRBJ2-2; D tentatively reads TRBD1 or TRBD2 (5 bases each). Germline-derived CDR1 and CDR2 are LNHDA and SQIVND (reference sequence). Trimming left V 3 bases short and J 4 bases short, with 12 bases between. The CDR3 has 15 amino acids. CDR3 nucleotide sequence: TGTGCCAGTAGTATTGGGGGTTTAGGCACCGGGGAGCTGTTTTTT. This translates into CASSIGGLGTGELFF.

This clone was seen a few times. The genes are TRBV2 and TRBJ1-3; D gene unclear. Germline V gives CDR1 SNHLY, CDR2 FYNNEI. V shed 7 bases and J shed 0 bases, with 10 bases lying between them. The CDR3 sequence is 14 residues long. The DNA for the CDR3 is TGTGCCAGCATTGACATTCTCTCTGGAAACACCATATATTTT. The encoded protein is CASIDILSGNTIYF.

For this clone: Compared with germline, one end of the junction differs, possibly owing to a read error. The chain carries TRBV9 and TRBJ2-6, with D unresolved. This CDR3 contains 10 residues. Germline V gene data show CDR1 as SGDLS and CDR2 as YYNGEE. CDR3 residues: CASSGAVLRF. CDR3 nucleotide sequence: TGTGCCAGCAGCGGGGCGGTACTGCGGTTC.

This clone has at least ten counts. The sample contains more than one DNA sequence encoding this CDR3. The V call is TRBV15, the J call TRBJ2-6, with D possibly being TRBD1 or TRBD2 (5 bases each). This CDR3 is built from 15 residues. From germline, CDR1 is LNHNV and CDR2 YYDKDF (reference sequence). With 4 bases removed from V and 5 bases from J, the gap between germline ends came to 12 bases. In DNA form, the CDR3 reads TGTGCCACCAGCAAAGGGGACGCCAGGGCCAACGTCCTGACTTTC. Its protein product is CATSKGDARANVLTF.

This clone is medium-sized within its sample. The chain links TRBV7-2 to TRBJ2-7; possibly TRBD1 for D (5 bases). Between the trimmed V and J ends, which lost 2 bases and 0 bases, there was a span of 8 bases. Germline CDR1 and CDR2: SGHTA and FQGNSA. This CDR3 contains 14 residues. The DNA of the CDR3 is TGTGCCAGCAGCTTAACAGGATACTCCTACGAGCAGTACTTC. It codes for CASSLTGYSYEQYF.

There are a few counts of this clone. This chain connects TRBV6-2 or TRBV6-3 to TRBJ2-7, with no clear D. The CDR3 has 12 amino acids. Trimming shortened V by 6 bases and J by 4 bases, and 10 bases separated the two germline ends. Per germline, CDR1 MNHEY and CDR2 SVGEGT. CDR3 region: CASRGFHYEQYF. CDR3 sequence (DNA): TGTGCCAGCAGGGGATTCCATTACGAGCAGTACTTC.

This clone turned up a few times. The chain is built from TRBV7-9 and TRBJ2-6; D uncertain. V gave up 4 bases and J gave up 0 bases, with 7 bases separating them. This CDR3 spans 15 amino acids. Germline CDR1 is SEHNR and CDR2 is FQNEAQ (reference sequence). DNA for the CDR3: TGTGCCAGCAGCTATTACGGCTCTGGGGCCAACGTCCTGACTTTC. It yields the protein CASSYYGSGANVLTF.

This clone is medium-sized (0.01 to 0.1%) by share. The CDR3 here is CASSDRSGGAMDEQFF. CDR3 in DNA: TGCGCCAGCAGTGATAGGAGTGGGGGGGCGATGGATGAGCAGTTCTTC. The V gene is TRBV10-1, the J gene TRBJ2-1, with D possibly TRBD2 on 7 matching bases. This CDR3 comprises 16 residues. V was clipped by 3 bases and J by 8 bases, with 20 bases between them. CDR1 WNHNN and CDR2 SYGVQD come from the germline V gene (reference sequence).

This clone was seen more than once but under ten times. This rearrangement joins TRBV6-4 to TRBJ2-7; D may be TRBD1 (6 bases). V was cut by 11 bases and J by 0 bases, with 14 bases left in between. Looked up from germline, CDR1 is MRHNA and CDR2 is SNTAGT. This CDR3 spans 13 amino acids. The CDR3 protein is CAGVGADSYEQYF. CDR3 DNA: TGTGCCGGTGTGGGGGCCGACTCCTACGAGCAGTACTTC.

The sample holds a few counts of this clone. The rearrangement joins TRBV19 to TRBJ1-1; D gene ambiguous. From germline, CDR1 is LNHDA and CDR2 SQIVND (reference sequence). The CDR3 is made up of 12 amino acids. The V end lost 10 bases, the J end lost 1 base, and 10 bases lay between the germline ends. CDR3 nucleotides: TGTGCCACTGGCTTCCCGAACACTGAAGCTTTCTTT. It codes for CATGFPNTEAFF.

This clone has ten or more counts. A much larger clone sits a single nucleotide away, making a read error possible. Because it lacks the conserved phenylalanine or tryptophan at the end, this CDR3 is likely a read error. This chain uses TRBV20-1 with TRBJ1-1, with 7 bases fitting TRBD1. This CDR3 has 13 residues. The germline CDR1 and CDR2 sequences are DFQATT and SNEGSKA (reference sequence). The V gene end was trimmed by 3 bases and the J gene end by 8 bases; junction bases not matched to a gene: 9. Here the CDR3 DNA reads TGCAGTGCTAGGGAGCAACAGGGGCGGGAAGCTTTCCTT. Translation: CSAREQQGREAFL.

In the case of this clone: A much more abundant neighbour one base away suggests this may be a read error. Additional DNA sequences in this sample encode the identical CDR3. J is TRBJ2-7 and V is TRBV5-6; 7 nucleotides align to TRBD2. The CDR3 covers 14 residues. Germline V gives CDR1 SGHDT, CDR2 YYEEEE. CDR3 amino acids: CASSWEGGAYEQYF. DNA for the CDR3: TGTGCCAGCAGCTGGGAGGGAGGAGCCTACGAACAGTACTTC.

Within the sample, this clone is medium-sized. The rearrangement uses TRBV11-2 and TRBJ2-7, with D hard to call. Germline loops: CDR1 SGHAT, CDR2 FQNNGV. The CDR3 is 14 amino acids. V lost 5 bases to trimming and J lost 2 bases, with 13 bases between them. The CDR3 loop reads CASSITDATYEQYF. The CDR3 DNA reads TGTGCCAGCAGCATCACGGACGCCACCTACGAGCAGTACTTC.

This clone was seen a few times. A read error is possible here, since a much larger clone lies one base away. The same CDR3 also results from other DNA sequences found in this sample. The V gene is TRBV25-1, the J gene TRBJ1-3; D uncertain. CDR1 and CDR2 from the germline V gene are MGHDK and SYGVNS. The CDR3 is 19 residues long. The V and J ends lost 3 bases and 3 bases respectively, with 24 bases between them. DNA of the CDR3: TGTGCCAGCAGTGATCCAACAGTGGCCCCGCTTTCAAATGGAAACACCATATATTTT. Translated, it gives CASSDPTVAPLSNGNTIYF.

This clone appeared many times. This may be a read error, as it is one base from a much larger clone. The rearrangement links TRBV13 to TRBJ2-7, with TRBD1 as a possible D gene (6 bases). Trimming stripped 5 bases from V and 8 bases from J, with 16 bases between. This CDR3 region has 13 residues. Per the germline V gene, CDR1 is PRHDT and CDR2 is FYEKMQ (reference sequence). The CDR3, as DNA: TGTGCCAGCAGCCATAGAAGAAGGGACAAGCAGTACTTC. Translating it yields CASSHRRRDKQYF.

This clone ranks as medium-sized. The V call is TRBV19, the J call TRBJ1-2; D possibly corresponds to TRBD1 (5 bases). The CDR3 totals 15 residues. Trimming cost V 6 bases and J 10 bases, with 24 bases left between them. CDR1 LNHDA and CDR2 SQIVND come from the germline V gene (reference sequence). CDR3 amino acids: CASSPETGGPHPYTF. The CDR3 region has the DNA TGTGCCAGTAGCCCCGAAACCGGGGGACCTCATCCCTACACCTTC.

This clone appeared a single time. The chain recombines TRBV4-1 with TRBJ2-5, with D maybe TRBD1 (5 bases). The V gene lost 1 base and the J gene lost 1 base, with 13 bases spanning the gap. The CDR3 loop spans 16 amino acids. CDR1 MGHRA and CDR2 YSYEKL come from the germline V gene. The CDR3 sequence: CASSQGSTAFQETQYF. DNA for the CDR3: TGCGCCAGCAGCCAAGGGTCGACAGCTTTCCAAGAGACCCAGTACTTC.

This clone was recorded a few times. The chain couples TRBV6-1 to TRBJ1-2; D might be TRBD1 (5 bases). CDR1 and CDR2 from the germline V gene are MNHNS and SASEGT. CDR3 length: 14 residues. The ends were cut back, 6 bases at V and 2 bases at J, with 13 bases in the middle. CDR3 coding DNA: TGTGCCAGCAGAATAGGGGTCTCCAACTATGGCTACACCTTC. It yields the protein CASRIGVSNYGYTF.

Only a few counts were recorded for this clone. The rearrangement uses TRBV28 and TRBJ2-1; D gene uncertain. Trimming removed 4 bases at V and 8 bases at J, with 15 bases between. The CDR3 is 14 residues long. Germline V CDR1 and CDR2: MDHEN, SYDVKM. CDR3 in DNA: TGTGCCAGCAGTTCCTCGATAGGATGGTATGAGCAGTTCTTC. Its translation: CASSSSIGWYEQFF. Drawing the rest from reference TRBV28 and TRBJ2-1, the complete variable domain is DVKVTQSSRYLVKRTGEKVFLECVQDMDHENMFWYRQDPGLGLRLIYFSYDVKMKEKGDIPEGYSVSREKKERFSLILESASTNQTSMYLCASSSSIGWYEQFFGPGTRLTVL.

This clone was found many times. The rearrangement joins TRBV14 to TRBJ2-1, with a weak D call TRBD2 (5 bases). With 2 bases removed from V and 3 bases from J, the gap between germline ends came to 14 bases. The CDR3 length is 16 residues. CDR1 and CDR2 (germline): SGHDN, FVKESK. In DNA, the CDR3 is TGTGCCAGCAGCCAAACCCGACTACCGGACTACAATGAGCAGTTCTTC. Amino acids: CASSQTRLPDYNEQFF.

This clone was seen at least ten times. The rearrangement uses TRBV12-3 or TRBV12-4 and TRBJ2-2; the D call may be TRBD1 or TRBD2 (5 bases each). Trimming removed 4 bases at V and 4 bases at J, with 16 bases between. The CDR3 runs 16 residues. The CDR3 is CASSSPRDRRTGELFF. In DNA, the CDR3 is TGTGCCAGCAGTTCCCCCCGGGACCGACGCACCGGGGAGCTGTTTTTT.

Here the CDR3 reads CASSPTVVTNIQYF. The CDR3 region has the DNA TGTGCCAGCAGCCCGACAGTGGTGACGAACATTCAGTACTTC. The chain has TRBV7-2 and TRBJ2-4; tentative D call: TRBD1 (5 bases). Trimming cost V 5 bases and J 7 bases, with 15 bases left between them. This CDR3 has 14 amino acids. CDR1 and CDR2 (germline): SGHTA, FQGNSA.

The CDR3 sequence: CSATLLADALKETQYF. CDR3 sequence (DNA): TGCAGTGCTACGCTACTAGCGGATGCGCTAAAAGAGACCCAGTACTTC. J is TRBJ2-5 and V is TRBV20-1; 8 bases line up with TRBD2. From germline, CDR1 is DFQATT and CDR2 SNEGSKA (reference sequence). The CDR3 length is 16 residues. J lost 3 bases, V lost 4 bases, and 13 bases had no gene match.